This TCR beta chain was captured in a study of T cell responses to AZD1222 COVID-19 vaccine. Findings and limits, study-wide: Unmutated variant regions are reportedly the target of nearly half of TCRs that are spike-specific. Sampled repertoires all dated from after the peak T cell response. The study found Spike-specific TCR breadth and depth rose after two AZD1222 doses. Clonal diversity was possibly underestimated; the donors were predominantly white British and more often female.

V was clipped by 3 bases and J by 8 bases; unmatched bases: 3. The length of the CDR3 is 13 residues. The germline CDR1 and CDR2 sequences are LNHDA and SQIVND (reference sequence). On this clone itself: The antigen is undetermined.

Only in-frame clones appear in the TCRdb table, and some are missing; sequencing was by immunoSEQ multiplex PCR. The sample contains about 150,000 clones, more than 85% of which appear only once. This chain connects TRBV19 to TRBJ2-1, with TRBD1 matching over 8 bases. The sequence derives from an adult who received the AZD1222 COVID-19 vaccine. This specimen was peripheral blood, taken 28 days after the second AZD1222 dose. CDR3 nucleotide sequence: TGTGCCAGTAGTATTCTACAGGGGGATGAGCAGTTCTTC. This sequence encodes CASSILQGDEQFF.